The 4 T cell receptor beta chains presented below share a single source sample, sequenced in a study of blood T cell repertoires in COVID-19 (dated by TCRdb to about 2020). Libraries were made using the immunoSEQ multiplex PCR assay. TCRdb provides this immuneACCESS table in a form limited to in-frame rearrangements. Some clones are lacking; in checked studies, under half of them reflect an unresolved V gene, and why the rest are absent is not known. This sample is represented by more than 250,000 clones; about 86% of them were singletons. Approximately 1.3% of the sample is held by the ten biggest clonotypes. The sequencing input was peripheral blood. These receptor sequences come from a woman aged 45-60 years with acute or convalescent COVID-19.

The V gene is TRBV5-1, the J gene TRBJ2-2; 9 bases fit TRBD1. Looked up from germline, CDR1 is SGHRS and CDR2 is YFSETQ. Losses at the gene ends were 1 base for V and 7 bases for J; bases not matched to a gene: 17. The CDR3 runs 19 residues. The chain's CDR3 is CASSLPALGGDRANGELFF. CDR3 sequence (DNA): TGCGCCAGCAGCTTGCCGGCACTCGGAGGGGACAGGGCGAACGGGGAGCTGTTTTTT.

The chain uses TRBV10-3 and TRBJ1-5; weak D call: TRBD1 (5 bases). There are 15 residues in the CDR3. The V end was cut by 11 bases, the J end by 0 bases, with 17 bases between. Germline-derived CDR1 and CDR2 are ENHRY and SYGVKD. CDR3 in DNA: TGTGCCGCCAGGGAGGGTGGGGATAGCAATCAGCCCCAGCATTTT. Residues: CAAREGGDSNQPQHF.

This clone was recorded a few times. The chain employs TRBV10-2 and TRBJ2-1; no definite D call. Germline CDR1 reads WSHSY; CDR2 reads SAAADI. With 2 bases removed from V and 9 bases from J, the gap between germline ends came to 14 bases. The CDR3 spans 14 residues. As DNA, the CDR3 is TGCGCCAGCAGTGAGACTGGAGTGGGTGGTGAGCAGTTCTTC. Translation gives CASSETGVGGEQFF.

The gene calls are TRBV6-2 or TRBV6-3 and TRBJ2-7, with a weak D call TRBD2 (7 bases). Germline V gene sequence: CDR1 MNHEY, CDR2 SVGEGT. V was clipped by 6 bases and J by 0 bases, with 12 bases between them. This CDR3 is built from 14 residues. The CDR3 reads CASSRGGSSYEQYF. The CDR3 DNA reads TGTGCCAGCAGCAGGGGCGGGAGCTCCTACGAGCAGTACTTC.